The following is a T cell receptor beta chain sequence with its context. The antigen is undetermined. This sample stems from a study of shared clonotypes between healthy human individuals. Study findings and constraints: Naive subsets generally had larger estimated richness than memory subsets.

Repertoires were generated with immunoSEQ multiplex PCR, while TCRdb's copy carries only in-frame clones and drops some. The sample includes more than 150,000 clones, about 66% of them seen just once. V was shortened by 3 bases and J by 3 bases, with 9 bases between the two germline ends. The CDR3 has 13 amino acids. Germline V CDR1 and CDR2: MNHNS, SASEGT. Donors were Caucasian adults residing in Nashville, Tennessee, USA. This receptor was taken from a man aged 25 to 40 in good health. The specimen sequenced was memory CD4+ T cells sorted from blood. Subset of the sample: CD45RA-negative fraction. The chain couples TRBV6-1 to TRBJ2-7; D might be TRBD1 (5 bases). The CDR3: CASSEGQLYEQYF. The CDR3, as DNA: TGTGCCAGCAGTGAGGGGCAGCTCTACGAGCAGTACTTC.